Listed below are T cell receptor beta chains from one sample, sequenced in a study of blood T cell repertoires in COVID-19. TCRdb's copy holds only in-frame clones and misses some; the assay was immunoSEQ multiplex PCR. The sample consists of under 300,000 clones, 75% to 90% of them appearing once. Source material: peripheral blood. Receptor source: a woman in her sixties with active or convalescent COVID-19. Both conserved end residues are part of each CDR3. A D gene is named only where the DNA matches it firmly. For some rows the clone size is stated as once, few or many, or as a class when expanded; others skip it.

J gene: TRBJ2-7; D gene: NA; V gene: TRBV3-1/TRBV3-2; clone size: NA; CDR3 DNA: TGTGCCAGCAGCCCCCGAAACCTTCACGGTGAGCAGTACTTC; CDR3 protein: CASSPRNLHGEQYF
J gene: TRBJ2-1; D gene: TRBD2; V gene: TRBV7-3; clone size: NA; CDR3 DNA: TGTGCCAGCAGCCGCCATGTGGGACTAGCGGGCACCAATGAGCAGTTCTTC; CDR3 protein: CASSRHVGLAGTNEQFF
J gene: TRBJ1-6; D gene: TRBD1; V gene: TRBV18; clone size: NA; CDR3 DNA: TGTGCCAGCTCGCGGGACAGGGCGAGCTCCTATAATTCACCCCTCCACTTT; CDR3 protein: CASSRDRASSYNSPLHF
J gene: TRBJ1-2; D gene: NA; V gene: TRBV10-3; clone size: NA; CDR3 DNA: TGTGCCATCAGTGACCACGATGGGGGCGTGCATGGCTACACCTTC; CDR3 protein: CAISDHDGGVHGYTF
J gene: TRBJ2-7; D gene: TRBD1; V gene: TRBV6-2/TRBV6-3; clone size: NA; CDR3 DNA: TGTGCCAGCAGTTACCCAGGGGGCAGGTACGAGCAGTACTTC; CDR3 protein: CASSYPGGRYEQYF
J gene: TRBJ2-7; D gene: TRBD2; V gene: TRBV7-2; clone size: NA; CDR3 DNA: TGTGCCAGCAGCCCCCGCACTAGCGTCTACGAGCAGTACTTC; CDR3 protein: CASSPRTSVYEQYF
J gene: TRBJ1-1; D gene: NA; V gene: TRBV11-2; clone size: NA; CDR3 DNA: TGTGCCAGCAGCTTACTGGGACTTGAAGCTTTCTTT; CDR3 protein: CASSLLGLEAFF
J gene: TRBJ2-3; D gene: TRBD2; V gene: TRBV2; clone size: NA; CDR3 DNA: TGTGCCAGCAGACTAGGACTAGCGGGGACAGATACGCAGTATTTT; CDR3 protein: CASRLGLAGTDTQYF
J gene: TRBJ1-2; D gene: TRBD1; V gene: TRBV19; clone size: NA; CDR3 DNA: TGTGCCAGTAGTATAGATCGCGACAGGGGTGAAGGCTACACCTTC; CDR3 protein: CASSIDRDRGEGYTF
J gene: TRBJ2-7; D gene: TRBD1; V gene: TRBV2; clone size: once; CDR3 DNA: TGTGCCAGCAGACAGGGGGCAGGATACGAGCAGTACTTC; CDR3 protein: CASRQGAGYEQYF
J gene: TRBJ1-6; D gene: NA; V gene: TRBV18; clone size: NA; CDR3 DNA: TGTGCCAGCTCACCACTCGAACAGGGAAAATCACCCCTCCACTTT; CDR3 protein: CASSPLEQGKSPLHF
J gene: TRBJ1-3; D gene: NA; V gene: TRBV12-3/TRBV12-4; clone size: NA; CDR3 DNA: TGTGCCAGCAAACACAGGACTGGAAACACCATATATTTT; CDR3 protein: CASKHRTGNTIYF
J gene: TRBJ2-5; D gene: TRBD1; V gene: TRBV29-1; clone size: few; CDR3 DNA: TGCAGCGGAACAGGGGGAGTGAAGACCCAGTACTTC; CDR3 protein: CSGTGGVKTQYF
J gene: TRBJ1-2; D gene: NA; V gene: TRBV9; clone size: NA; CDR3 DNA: TGTGCCAGCAGCGGGTCCGGGACAACCGCTAACTATGGCTACACCTTC; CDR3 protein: CASSGSGTTANYGYTF
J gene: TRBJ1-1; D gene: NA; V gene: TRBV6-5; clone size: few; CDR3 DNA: TGTGCCAGCAAGATGGTCAGGGCAGACACTGAAGCTTTCTTT; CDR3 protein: CASKMVRADTEAFF
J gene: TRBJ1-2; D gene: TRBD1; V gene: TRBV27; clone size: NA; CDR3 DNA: TGTGCCAGCGGGACAGGGGTTAGTGGCTACACCTTC; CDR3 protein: CASGTGVSGYTF
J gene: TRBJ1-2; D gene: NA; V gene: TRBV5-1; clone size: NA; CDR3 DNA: TGCGCCAGCAGCTACGGGACAAGAGACTATGGCTACACCTTC; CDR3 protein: CASSYGTRDYGYTF
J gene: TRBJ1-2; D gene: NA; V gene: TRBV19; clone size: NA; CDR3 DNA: TGTGCCACCTCCTATGGGGCAGGGGACGCTAACTATGGCTACACCTTC; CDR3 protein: CATSYGAGDANYGYTF
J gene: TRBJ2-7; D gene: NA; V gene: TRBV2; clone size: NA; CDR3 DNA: TGTGCCAGCACCTCAGGGTCCCCCTACGAGCAGTACTTC; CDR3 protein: CASTSGSPYEQYF
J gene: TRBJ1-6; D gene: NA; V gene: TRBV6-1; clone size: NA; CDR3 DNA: TGTGCCAGCAGTGAACCCCCACCGGCCGCTAGTAATTCACCCCTCCACTTT; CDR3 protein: CASSEPPPAASNSPLHF
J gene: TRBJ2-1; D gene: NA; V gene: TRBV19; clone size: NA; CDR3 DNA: TGTGCCAGTAGTATAGGGGGGGGCGCCTACAATGAGCAGTTCTTC; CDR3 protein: CASSIGGGAYNEQFF
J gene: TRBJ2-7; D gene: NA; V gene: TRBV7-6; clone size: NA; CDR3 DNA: TGTGCCAGCAGCTCGGAGGAGAGCTCCTACGAGCAGTACTTC; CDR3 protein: CASSSEESSYEQYF
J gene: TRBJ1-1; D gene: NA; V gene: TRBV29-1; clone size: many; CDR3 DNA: TGCAGCGTTGAGAGGGGGATGAACACTGAAGCTTTCTTT; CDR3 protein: CSVERGMNTEAFF
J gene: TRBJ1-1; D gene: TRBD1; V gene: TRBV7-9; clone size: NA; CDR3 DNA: TGTGCCAGCAGCTCGACAGGGACTGAAGCTTTCTTT; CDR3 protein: CASSSTGTEAFF
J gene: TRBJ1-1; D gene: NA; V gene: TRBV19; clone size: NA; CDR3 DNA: TGTGCCAGTCGGGAAGGTCGCACTGAAGCTTTCTTT; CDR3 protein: CASREGRTEAFF
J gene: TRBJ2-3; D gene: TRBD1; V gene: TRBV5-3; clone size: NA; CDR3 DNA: TGTGCCAGAAGCACCGGGACAGCCGACCGATACACAGATACGCAGTATTTT; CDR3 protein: CARSTGTADRYTDTQYF
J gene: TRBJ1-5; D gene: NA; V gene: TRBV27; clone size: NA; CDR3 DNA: TGTGCCAGCAGCCTTAATATGAATCAGCCCCAGCATTTT; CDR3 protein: CASSLNMNQPQHF
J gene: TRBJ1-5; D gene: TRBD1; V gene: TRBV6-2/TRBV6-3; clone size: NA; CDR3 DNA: TGTGCCAGCAGTGAGGACAGGGATGGTCAGCCCCAGCATTTT; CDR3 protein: CASSEDRDGQPQHF
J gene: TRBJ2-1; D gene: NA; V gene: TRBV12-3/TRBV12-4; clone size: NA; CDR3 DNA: TGTGCCAGCAGTTTCGGGGACTATGAGCAGTTCTTC; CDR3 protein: CASSFGDYEQFF
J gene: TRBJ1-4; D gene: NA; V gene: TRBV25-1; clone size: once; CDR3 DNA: TGTGCCAGCAGTAACCGGGGTTCAATTAATGAAAAACTGTTTTTT; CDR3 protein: CASSNRGSINEKLFF
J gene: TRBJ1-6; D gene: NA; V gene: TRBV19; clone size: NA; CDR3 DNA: TGTGCCAGTAGTATTACCCGGGACAAATCTTCACCCCTCCACTTT; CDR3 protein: CASSITRDKSSPLHF
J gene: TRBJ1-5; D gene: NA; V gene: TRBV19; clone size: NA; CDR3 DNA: TGTGCCAGTAGTATGGCGGGGTCCGATAGCAATCAGCCCCAGCATTTT; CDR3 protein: CASSMAGSDSNQPQHF
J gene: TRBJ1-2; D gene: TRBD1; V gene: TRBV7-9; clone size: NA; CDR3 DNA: TGTGCCAGCAGCCCGAGGACAGGGTCTAACTATGGCTACACCTTC; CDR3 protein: CASSPRTGSNYGYTF
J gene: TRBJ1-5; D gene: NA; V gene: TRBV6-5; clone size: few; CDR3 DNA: TGTGCCAGCAGTTTTCAGGGCAGTCAGCCCCAGCATTTT; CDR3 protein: CASSFQGSQPQHF
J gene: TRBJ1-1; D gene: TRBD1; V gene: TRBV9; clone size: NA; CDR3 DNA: TGTGCCAGCAGCGCAGACAGGGGGAGCATGAACACTGAAGCTTTCTTT; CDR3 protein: CASSADRGSMNTEAFF
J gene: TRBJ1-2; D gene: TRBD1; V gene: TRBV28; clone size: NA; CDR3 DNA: TGTGCCAGCAGTTTAACAGGGGGCTATGGCTACACCTTC; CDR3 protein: CASSLTGGYGYTF
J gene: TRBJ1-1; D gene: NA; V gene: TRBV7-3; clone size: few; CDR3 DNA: TGTGCCAGCAGCGCGACAGGGAACACTGAAGCTTTCTTT; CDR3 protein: CASSATGNTEAFF
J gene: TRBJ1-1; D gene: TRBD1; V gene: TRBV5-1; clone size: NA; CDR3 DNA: TGCGCCAGCAGCAAGACAGGGGGCTCTACTGAAGCTTTCTTT; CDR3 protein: CASSKTGGSTEAFF
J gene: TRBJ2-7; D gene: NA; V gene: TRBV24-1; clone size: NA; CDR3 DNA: TGTGCCACCAGTGATTTGCAGGGGGGCTCCTACGAGCAGTACTTC; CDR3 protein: CATSDLQGGSYEQYF